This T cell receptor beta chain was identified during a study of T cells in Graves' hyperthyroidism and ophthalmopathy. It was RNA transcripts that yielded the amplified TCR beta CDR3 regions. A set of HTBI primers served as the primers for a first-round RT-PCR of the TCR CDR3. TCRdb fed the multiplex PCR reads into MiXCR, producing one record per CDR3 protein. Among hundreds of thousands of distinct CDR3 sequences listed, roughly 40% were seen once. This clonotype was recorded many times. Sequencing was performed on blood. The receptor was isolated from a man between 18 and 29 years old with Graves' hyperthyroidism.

The CDR3 region is CAISDSDGNTEAFF. Here the CDR3 DNA reads TGTGCCATCAGTGACTCGGACGGGAACACTGAAGCTTTCTTT. The chain carries TRBV10-3 and TRBJ1-1; D unclear. Germline-derived CDR1 and CDR2 are ENHRY and SYGVKD. The CDR3 loop spans 14 amino acids. The germline V and J ends were trimmed by 3 bases and 1 base, with 9 bases remaining between them.